This note documents a single T cell receptor (beta chain) sequence. This record belongs to a study of CD8 T cells in Susac syndrome. Random-hexamer reverse transcription was applied to roughly 0.5 to 1 ug RNA. The CDR3 of TCR beta was amplified by immunoSEQ multiplex PCR across 54 Vbeta and 13 Jbeta. One entry per CDR3 protein results from TCRdb running MiXCR on the immunoSEQ multiplex PCR reads. This sample has about 400,000 distinct CDR3 sequences, with approximately 85% found just once. The CDR3 totals 16 residues. Germline V lookup: CDR1 LNHDA, CDR2 SQIVND (reference sequence). The ends were cut back, 5 bases at V and 6 bases at J, with 19 bases in the middle.

This rearrangement joins TRBV19 to TRBJ2-2; the D gene is possibly TRBD2 (5 bases). The clonotype was recovered from a human donor with multiple sclerosis. The sample taken for sequencing was CD8+ T cells from PBMCs. CDR3 nucleotide sequence: TGTGCCAGTAGTCCGAGTGAGGGCTTGAGGTCCGGGGAGCTGTTTTTT. It encodes CASSPSEGLRSGELFF. Based on the CDR3 plus reference TRBV19 and TRBJ2-2, the full variable domain is DGGITQSPKYLFRKEGQNVTLSCEQNLNHDAMYWYRQDPGQGLRLIYYSQIVNDFQKGDIAEGYSVSREKKESFPLTVTSAQKNPTAFYLCASSPSEGLRSGELFFGEGSRLTVL.